A selection of T cell receptor beta chains follows, all from one sample in a study of blood T cell repertoires in COVID-19. Using immunoSEQ multiplex PCR, the repertoire was profiled, and TCRdb retains in-frame clones only, with some absent. The table shows 35,000 to 45,000 clones, with about 88% occurring only once. Sequenced: peripheral blood. All receptors come from a human donor in a cohort sampled during active COVID-19. Each CDR3 is given with its conserved first and last residue. Fields, in order: V gene, J gene, CDR3 protein.

>TRBV5-1|TRBJ1-3
CASSPRGERGLGNTIYF
>TRBV19|TRBJ2-1
CASTGGGSNFYNEQFF
>TRBV30|TRBJ1-3
CAWESGTTGNTIYF
>TRBV19|TRBJ2-7
CASRPDSEQYF
>TRBV6-5|TRBJ1-3
CASSSRAGSGNTIYF
>TRBV3-1/TRBV3-2|TRBJ2-2
CASSHRGFTPGELFF
>TRBV3-1/TRBV3-2|TRBJ2-1
CASSLIRGEQFF
>TRBV20-1|TRBJ2-1
CSASAGQRGGGQFF
>TRBV11-3|TRBJ1-6
CASSPRTGNSPLHF
>TRBV2|TRBJ2-7
CASSVGTNEQYF
>TRBV7-9|TRBJ2-2
CASSLRRGGLGELFF
>TRBV2|TRBJ1-4
CASKAEQGENEKLFF
>TRBV18|TRBJ1-1
CASSLLTFGTGSTEAFF
>TRBV5-1|TRBJ2-1
CASSLLQGSYNEQFF
>TRBV5-1|TRBJ2-7
CASSPVHPRSGEQYF
>TRBV5-6|TRBJ1-6
CASSLEASSNSPLHF
>TRBV11-2|TRBJ2-6
CASSATGSSGANVLTF
>TRBV18|TRBJ2-6
CASSRPGGSGANVLTF
>TRBV27|TRBJ2-7
CASSYLASYEQYF
>TRBV2|TRBJ2-5
CASSRRDRVQETQYF
>TRBV6-5|TRBJ2-3
CASIGLAGGTDTQYF
>TRBV3-1/TRBV3-2|TRBJ1-2
CASSPRGRGYTF
>TRBV6-1|TRBJ2-1
CASSEERGAYNEQFF
>TRBV11-2|TRBJ1-2
CASNSGTGGYGYTF
>TRBV29-1|TRBJ1-1
CSVDYGMNTEAFF
>TRBV7-3|TRBJ2-1
CASSSTLANEQFF
>TRBV30|TRBJ1-2
CAWSYRWTGQNNGYTF
>TRBV21-1|TRBJ1-4
CASSKDRDSDFPTPYEKLFF
>TRBV5-4|TRBJ2-5
CASSATRDRRETQYF
>TRBV19|TRBJ2-5
CASKRQGGQETQYF
>TRBV5-1|TRBJ2-1
CASSYGLAGGARSYNEQFF
>TRBV2|TRBJ2-5
CASRRTGSQETQYF
>TRBV3-1/TRBV3-2|TRBJ2-7
CASSPGVNEQYF
>TRBV6-6|TRBJ1-1
CASTLQGDRNGEAFF
>TRBV3-1/TRBV3-2|TRBJ2-7
CASSQEGPGWADGSPYEQYF
>TRBV29-1|TRBJ2-7
CSVLGTGGGEQYF
>TRBV2|TRBJ2-2
CASSELTSTGELFF
>TRBV29-1|TRBJ1-5
CSVGGGIGQPQHF
>TRBV7-9|TRBJ2-3
CASSLSSGLTDTQYF